This TCR beta chain was obtained from a study of blood T cell repertoires in COVID-19. About the study: Samples of COVID-19 (acute and convalescent) were obtained from the United States, Italy and Spain. T cells, B-cell-depleted T cells, or PBMCs provided the cDNA or gDNA that served as material.

The CDR3 loop spans 14 amino acids. V lost 0 bases, J lost 4 bases, and 2 bases stayed unmatched. Germline CDR1 and CDR2: SEHNR and FQNEAQ (reference sequence). Per the authors' pipeline: Quantification of nucleated cells was approximated via reference gene primer amplification. TCRdb's table, derived via immunoSEQ multiplex PCR, lists solely in-frame clones and lacks some. That table supplies the V and J calls and clone size; D and trimming were determined from the DNA. The table records under 200,000 clones, 65% to 90% of them present only once. The material sequenced was peripheral blood. This clonotype was obtained from a human donor in a cohort sampled during active COVID-19. V is TRBV7-9 and J is TRBJ1-2; 7 bases agree with TRBD1. DNA of the CDR3: TGTGCCAGCAGCTTAGCGGGACAGATCTATGGCTACACCTTC. Translating gives CASSLAGQIYGYTF.